This T cell receptor (beta chain) was recorded in a study of blood T cells in healthy people across ages. For the second PCR, which ran for roughly 7 to 11 cycles, a sample-barcoded 5' primer and a J-beta primer mix were used. One entry per CDR3 protein results from TCRdb running MiXCR on the 5' RACE reads. The table includes approximately 900,000 distinct CDR3 sequences, 40% to 60% detected once. This clonotype has just a few counts. Germline V gene sequence: CDR1 MGHDK, CDR2 SYGVNS. Unmatched junction bases numbered 11, after V lost 5 bases and J lost 5 bases. The CDR3 sequence is 15 residues long. Sequencing used blood. The receptor comes from a man between 25 and 39 years old in good health. The gene calls are TRBV25-1 and TRBJ2-7, with 8 bases matching TRBD1. CDR3 coding DNA: TGTGCCAGCAGTCCAATCGGACAGGGAAGCCACGAGCAGTACTTC. The encoded protein is CASSPIGQGSHEQYF.